This T cell receptor beta chain was captured in a study of cytomegalovirus exposure and HLA in healthy donors. Study at large: A prior study identified over 100 million unique TCR beta sequences from about 179 million T cells. Regarding the study as a whole: Three of the chains that were CMV-associated were confirmed in vitro to be specific for CMV antigens. TCR association rates varied by HLA locus in a later analysis, with DRB1 highest and HLA-C lowest.

Germline V gene data show CDR1 as SGHRS and CDR2 as YFSETQ. This CDR3 is 14 amino acids long. The V end was cut by 4 bases, the J end by 0 bases, with 9 bases between. PCR used 60 Vbeta primers and 13 Jbeta primers. The protocol was immunoSEQ multiplex PCR, while the TCRdb copy is restricted to in-frame clones and leaves out a portion. Seen here are under 200,000 clones, 85% observed once, and the top ten hold 2% to 2.5%. Concerning this clone: The target antigen is unknown.

Input material: PBMCs. The chain combines TRBV5-1 with TRBJ2-3, with D possibly being TRBD1 (6 bases). The sequence derives from a woman aged 50 to 60 in good health and CMV-seronegative. As DNA, the CDR3 is TGCGCCAGCAGCCCCCAGGGGAGCACAGATACGCAGTATTTT. It encodes CASSPQGSTDTQYF.